This TCR beta chain was identified during a study of identical twins. General study points: Beta clonotypes that were abundant in cord blood contained fewer insertions, a pattern absent from memory repertoires. Invariant populations such as MAIT and iNKT cells could partly muddle zero-insertion analyses.

Germline V gene data show CDR1 as KGHSH and CDR2 as LQKENI. The CDR3 sequence is 15 residues long. The V gene lost 2 bases and the J gene lost 2 bases, with 10 bases spanning the gap. This clonotype showed up just once. Its antigen remains unidentified. MiXCR was run by TCRdb on the 5' RACE reads, yielding one entry per CDR3 protein. The sample gives about 570,000 distinct CDR3 sequences, approximately 10% of which show up once; roughly 3% is in the top ten. The same sample was also used in a study of yellow fever vaccine responses in identical twins. This second study says: Twins reportedly had a vaccine T cell response that seemed partly convergent, partly personalized.

Sequencing was done on a sample of PBMCs. The chain joins TRBV18 to TRBJ2-1, with D perhaps matching TRBD1 or TRBD2 (5 bases each). The TCR originated in a woman aged 18-29 years in good health. The CDR3 region has the DNA TGTGCCAGCTCACCATTGGGGGAGACCTACAATGAGCAGTTCTTC. It yields the protein CASSPLGETYNEQFF.